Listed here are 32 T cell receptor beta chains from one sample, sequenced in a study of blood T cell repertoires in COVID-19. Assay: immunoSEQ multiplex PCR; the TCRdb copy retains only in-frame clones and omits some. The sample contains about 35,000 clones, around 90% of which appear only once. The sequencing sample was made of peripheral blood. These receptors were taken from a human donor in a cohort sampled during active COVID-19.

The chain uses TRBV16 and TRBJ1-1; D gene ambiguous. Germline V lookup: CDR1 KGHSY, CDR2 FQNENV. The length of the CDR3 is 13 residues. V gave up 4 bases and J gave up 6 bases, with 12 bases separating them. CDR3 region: CASSRGRDAEAFF. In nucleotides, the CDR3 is TGTGCCAGCAGCCGTGGACGGGATGCTGAAGCTTTCTTT.

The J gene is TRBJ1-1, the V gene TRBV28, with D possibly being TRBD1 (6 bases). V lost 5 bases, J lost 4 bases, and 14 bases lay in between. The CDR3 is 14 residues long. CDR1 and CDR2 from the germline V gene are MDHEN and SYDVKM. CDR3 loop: CASSPTGKVTEAFF. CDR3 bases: TGTGCCAGCAGTCCGACAGGAAAGGTCACTGAAGCTTTCTTT.

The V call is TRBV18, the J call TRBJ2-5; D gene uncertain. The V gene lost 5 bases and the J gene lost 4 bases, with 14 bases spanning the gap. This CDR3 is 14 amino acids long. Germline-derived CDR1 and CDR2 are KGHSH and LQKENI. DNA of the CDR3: TGTGCCAGCTCATCTCAACTGGGCAGAGAGACCCAGTACTTC. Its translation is CASSSQLGRETQYF.

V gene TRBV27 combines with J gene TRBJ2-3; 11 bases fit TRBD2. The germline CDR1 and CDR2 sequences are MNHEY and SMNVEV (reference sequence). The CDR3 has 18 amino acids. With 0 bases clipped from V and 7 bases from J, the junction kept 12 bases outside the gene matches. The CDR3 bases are TGTGCCAGCAGTTTATCGACCCGGGTAGCGGGAGGGCCATATACGCAGTATTTT. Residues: CASSLSTRVAGGPYTQYF.

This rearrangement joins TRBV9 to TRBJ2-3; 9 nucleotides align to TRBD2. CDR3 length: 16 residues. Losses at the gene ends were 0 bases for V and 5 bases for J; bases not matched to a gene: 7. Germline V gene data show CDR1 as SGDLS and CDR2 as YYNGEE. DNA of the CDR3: TGTGCCAGCAGCGTAGGCTGGGCGGGAGGGAAAGATACGCAGTATTTT. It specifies CASSVGWAGGKDTQYF.

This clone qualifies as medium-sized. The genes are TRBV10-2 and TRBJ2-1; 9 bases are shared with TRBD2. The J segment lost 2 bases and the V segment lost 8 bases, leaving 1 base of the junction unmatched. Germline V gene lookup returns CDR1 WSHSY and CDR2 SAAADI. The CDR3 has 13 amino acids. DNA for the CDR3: TGCGCCAGCGGGACTAGCCCCTACAATGAGCAGTTCTTC. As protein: CASGTSPYNEQFF.

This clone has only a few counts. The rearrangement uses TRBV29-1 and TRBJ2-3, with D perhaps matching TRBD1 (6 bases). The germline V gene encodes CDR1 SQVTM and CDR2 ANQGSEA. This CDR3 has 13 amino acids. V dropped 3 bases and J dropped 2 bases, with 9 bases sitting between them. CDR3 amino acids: CSVDQGPTDTQYF. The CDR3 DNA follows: TGCAGCGTTGATCAGGGGCCCACAGATACGCAGTATTTT.

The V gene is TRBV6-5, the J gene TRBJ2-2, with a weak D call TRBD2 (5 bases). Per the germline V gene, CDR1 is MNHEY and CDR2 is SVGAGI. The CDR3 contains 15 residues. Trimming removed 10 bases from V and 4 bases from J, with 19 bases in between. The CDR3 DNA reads TGTGCCATTAAAGGAAAGGAGGTGGGCACCGGGGAGCTGTTTTTT. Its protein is CAIKGKEVGTGELFF.

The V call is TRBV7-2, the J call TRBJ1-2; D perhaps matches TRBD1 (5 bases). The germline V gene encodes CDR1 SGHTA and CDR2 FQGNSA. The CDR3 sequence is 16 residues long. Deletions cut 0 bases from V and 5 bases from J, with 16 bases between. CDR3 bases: TGTGCCAGCAGCTTAGCCAGGGCAGTTGGAGCGTATGGCTACACCTTC. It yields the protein CASSLARAVGAYGYTF.

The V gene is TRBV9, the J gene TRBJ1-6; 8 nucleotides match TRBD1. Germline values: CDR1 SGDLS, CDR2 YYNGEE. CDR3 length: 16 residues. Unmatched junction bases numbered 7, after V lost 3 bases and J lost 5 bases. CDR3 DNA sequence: TGTGCCAGCAGCGCCTCAGGGGGCAGAAATAATTCACCCCTCCACTTT. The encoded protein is CASSASGGRNNSPLHF.

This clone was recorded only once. The CDR3 reads CASSLSQGNNEKLFF. As DNA, the CDR3 is TGTGCCAGCAGCTTAAGTCAGGGGAATAATGAAAAACTGTTTTTT. The chain uses TRBV7-2 and TRBJ1-4, with D possibly matching TRBD1 (6 bases). Per the germline V gene, CDR1 is SGHTA and CDR2 is FQGNSA. Deletions cut 2 bases from V and 4 bases from J, with 11 bases between. The length of the CDR3 is 15 residues. The full variable domain, with the rest looked up from reference TRBV7-2 and TRBJ1-4, is GAGVSQSPSNKVTEKGKDVELRCDPISGHTALYWYRQSLGQGLEFLIYFQGNSAPDKSGLPSDRFSAERTGGSVSTLTIQRTQQEDSAVYLCASSLSQGNNEKLFFGSGTQLSVL.

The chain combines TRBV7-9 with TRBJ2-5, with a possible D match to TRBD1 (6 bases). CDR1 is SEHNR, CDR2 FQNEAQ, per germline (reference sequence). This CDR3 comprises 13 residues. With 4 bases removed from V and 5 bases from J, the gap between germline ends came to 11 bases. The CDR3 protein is CASSSGVFETQYF. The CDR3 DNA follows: TGTGCCAGCAGCTCAGGGGTTTTCGAGACCCAGTACTTC.

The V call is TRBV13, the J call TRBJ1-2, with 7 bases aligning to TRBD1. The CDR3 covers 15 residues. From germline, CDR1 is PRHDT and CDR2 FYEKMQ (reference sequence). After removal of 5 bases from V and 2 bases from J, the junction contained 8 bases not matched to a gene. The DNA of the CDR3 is TGTGCCAGCAGCGCCTCGGGACAGTCAAACTATGGCTACACCTTC. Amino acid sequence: CASSASGQSNYGYTF.

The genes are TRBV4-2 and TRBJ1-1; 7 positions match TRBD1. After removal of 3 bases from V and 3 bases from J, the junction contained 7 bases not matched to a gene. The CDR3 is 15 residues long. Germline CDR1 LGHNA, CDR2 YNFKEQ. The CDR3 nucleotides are TGTGCCAGCAGCCAGGACAGGTCGGTGGACACTGAAGCTTTCTTT. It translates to CASSQDRSVDTEAFF.

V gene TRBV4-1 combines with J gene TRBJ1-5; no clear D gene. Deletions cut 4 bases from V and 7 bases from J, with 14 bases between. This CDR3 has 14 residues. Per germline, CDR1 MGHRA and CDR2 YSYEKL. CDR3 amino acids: CASSPRLGEQPQHF. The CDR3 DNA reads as TGCGCCAGCAGCCCGCGGCTCGGGGAGCAGCCCCAGCATTTT.

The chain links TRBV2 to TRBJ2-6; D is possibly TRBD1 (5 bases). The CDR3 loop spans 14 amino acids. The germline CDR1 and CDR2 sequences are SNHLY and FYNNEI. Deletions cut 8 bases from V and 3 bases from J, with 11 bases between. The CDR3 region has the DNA TGTGCCAGCGGGTGGGGCGGTGGGGCCAACGTCCTGACTTTC. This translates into CASGWGGGANVLTF.

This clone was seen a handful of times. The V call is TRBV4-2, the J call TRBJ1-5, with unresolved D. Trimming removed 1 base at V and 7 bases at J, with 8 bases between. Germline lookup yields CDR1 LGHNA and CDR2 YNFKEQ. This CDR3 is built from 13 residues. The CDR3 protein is CASSQAEAQPQHF. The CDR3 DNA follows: TGTGCCAGCAGCCAAGCGGAGGCCCAGCCCCAGCATTTT.

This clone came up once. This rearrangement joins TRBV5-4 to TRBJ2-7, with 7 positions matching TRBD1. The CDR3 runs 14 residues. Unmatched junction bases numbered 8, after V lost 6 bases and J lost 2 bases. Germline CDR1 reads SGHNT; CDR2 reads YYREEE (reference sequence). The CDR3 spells CASNLNRGPYEQYF. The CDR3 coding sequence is TGTGCCAGCAACCTTAACAGGGGACCCTACGAGCAGTACTTC.

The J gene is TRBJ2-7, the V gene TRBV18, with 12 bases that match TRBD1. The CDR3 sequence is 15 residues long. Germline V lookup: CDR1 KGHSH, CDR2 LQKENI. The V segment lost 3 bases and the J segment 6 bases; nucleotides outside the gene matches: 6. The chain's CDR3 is CASSPGTGGEGEQYF. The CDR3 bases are TGTGCCAGCTCACCCGGGACAGGGGGCGAGGGCGAGCAGTACTTC.

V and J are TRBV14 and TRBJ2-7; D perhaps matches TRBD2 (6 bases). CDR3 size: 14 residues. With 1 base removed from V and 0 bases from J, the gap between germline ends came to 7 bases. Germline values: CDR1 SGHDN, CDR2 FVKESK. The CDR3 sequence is CASSQGTNSYEQYF. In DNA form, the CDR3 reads TGTGCCAGCAGCCAAGGGACTAACTCCTACGAGCAGTACTTC.

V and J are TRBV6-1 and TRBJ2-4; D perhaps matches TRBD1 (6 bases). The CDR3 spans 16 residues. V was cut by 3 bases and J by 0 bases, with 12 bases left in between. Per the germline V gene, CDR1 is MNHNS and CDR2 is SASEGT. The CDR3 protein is CASSDLRGLAKNIQYF. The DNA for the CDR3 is TGTGCCAGCAGTGATCTCAGGGGCCTAGCCAAAAACATTCAGTACTTC.

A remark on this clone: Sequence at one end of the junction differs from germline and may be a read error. The CDR3 loop is CASSDSGRTTEAFF. The CDR3 nucleotides are TGTGCCAGCAGTGACTCAGGGAGAACCACTGAAGCTTTCTTT. The V gene is TRBV6-5, the J gene TRBJ1-1; D perhaps matches TRBD1 (5 bases). The germline CDR1 and CDR2 sequences are MNHEY and SVGAGI. This CDR3 is 14 amino acids long.

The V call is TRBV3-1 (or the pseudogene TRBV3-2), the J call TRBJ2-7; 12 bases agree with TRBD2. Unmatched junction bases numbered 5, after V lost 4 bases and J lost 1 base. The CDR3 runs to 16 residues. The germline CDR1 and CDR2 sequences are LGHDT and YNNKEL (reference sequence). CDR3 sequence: CASSPVLAGGSYEQYF. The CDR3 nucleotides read TGTGCCAGCAGCCCCGTACTAGCGGGAGGTTCCTACGAGCAGTACTTC.

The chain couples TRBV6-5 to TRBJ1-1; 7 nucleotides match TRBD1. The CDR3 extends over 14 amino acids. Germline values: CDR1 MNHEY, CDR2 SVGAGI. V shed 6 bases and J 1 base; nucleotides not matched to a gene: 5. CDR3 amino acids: CASRGTDANTEAFF. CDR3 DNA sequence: TGTGCCAGCAGGGGGACAGATGCGAACACTGAAGCTTTCTTT.

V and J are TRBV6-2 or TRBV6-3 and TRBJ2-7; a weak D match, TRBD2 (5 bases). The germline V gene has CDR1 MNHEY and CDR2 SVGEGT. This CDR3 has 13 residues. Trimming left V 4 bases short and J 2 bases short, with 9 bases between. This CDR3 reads CASSWTGPYEQYF. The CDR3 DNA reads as TGTGCCAGCAGTTGGACTGGCCCCTACGAGCAGTACTTC.

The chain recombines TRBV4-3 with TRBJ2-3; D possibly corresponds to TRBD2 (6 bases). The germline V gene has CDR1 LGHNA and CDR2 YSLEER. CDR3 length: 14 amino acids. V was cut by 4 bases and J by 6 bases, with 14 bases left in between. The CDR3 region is CASSRNGGVDTQYF. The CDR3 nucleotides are TGCGCCAGCAGCCGCAACGGCGGGGTCGATACGCAGTATTTT.

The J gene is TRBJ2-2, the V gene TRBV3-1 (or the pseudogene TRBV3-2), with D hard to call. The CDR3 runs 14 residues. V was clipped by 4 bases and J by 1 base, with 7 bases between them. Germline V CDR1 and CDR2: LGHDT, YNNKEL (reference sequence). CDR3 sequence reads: CASSRVGNTGELFF. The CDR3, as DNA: TGTGCCAGCAGCCGCGTCGGGAACACCGGGGAGCTGTTTTTT.

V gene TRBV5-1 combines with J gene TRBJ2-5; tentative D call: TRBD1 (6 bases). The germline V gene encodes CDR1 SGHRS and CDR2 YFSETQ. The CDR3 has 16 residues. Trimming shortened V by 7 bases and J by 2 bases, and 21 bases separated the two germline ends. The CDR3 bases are TGCGCCAGCCCAACCTCAGACAGGCGCACGCAAGAGACCCAGTACTTC. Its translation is CASPTSDRRTQETQYF.

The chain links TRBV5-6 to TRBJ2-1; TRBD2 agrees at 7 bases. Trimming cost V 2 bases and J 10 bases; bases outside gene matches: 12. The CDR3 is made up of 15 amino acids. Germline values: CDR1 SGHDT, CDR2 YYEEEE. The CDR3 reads CASSLEGLNIREQFF. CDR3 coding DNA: TGTGCCAGCAGCTTAGAGGGACTAAACATCCGCGAGCAGTTCTTC.

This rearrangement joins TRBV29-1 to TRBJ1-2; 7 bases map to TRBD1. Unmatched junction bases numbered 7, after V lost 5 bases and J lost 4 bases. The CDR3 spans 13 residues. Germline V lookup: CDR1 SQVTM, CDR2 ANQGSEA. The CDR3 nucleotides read TGCAGCGTTAAGGACAGGCCCCCCTATGGCTACACCTTC. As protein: CSVKDRPPYGYTF.

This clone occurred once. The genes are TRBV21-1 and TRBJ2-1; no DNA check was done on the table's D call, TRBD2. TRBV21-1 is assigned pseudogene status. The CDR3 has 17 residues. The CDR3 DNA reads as TGTGCCAGCAGCAAGACAGGCCGGGGACTAGCGGGGGGGCTGCAGTTCTTC. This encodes CASSKTGRGLAGGLQFF.

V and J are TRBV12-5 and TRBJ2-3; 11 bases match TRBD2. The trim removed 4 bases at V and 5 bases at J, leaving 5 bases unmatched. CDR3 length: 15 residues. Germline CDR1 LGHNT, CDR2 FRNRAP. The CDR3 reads CASGSLAGGRDTQYF. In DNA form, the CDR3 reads TGTGCTAGTGGTTCGTTAGCGGGAGGGCGAGATACGCAGTATTTT.